The rows below give T cell receptor beta chains drawn from one sample of a study of OX40 agonist ivuxolimab in advanced cancers. The protocol was immunoSEQ multiplex PCR, while the TCRdb copy is restricted to in-frame clones and leaves out a portion. This sample has about 62,000 clones, with approximately 81% found just once. Material: CD4+ or CD8+ T cells sorted from blood, obtained in a trial of the OX40 agonist ivuxolimab. The source of these receptors is an adult with an advanced solid tumor such as melanoma, head and neck, liver or kidney cancer. Each CDR3 is given with its conserved first and last residue. D genes are given only for firm matches. The size of a clone is reported for some rows only, either as once, few or many, or as a class for expanded clones.

j_call	clone_size	d_call	v_call	cdr3_aa	cdr3_nt
TRBJ1-5	few	-	TRBV7-2	CASSLGYSVNQPQHF	TGTGCCAGCAGCTTAGGATATTCGGTCAATCAGCCCCAGCATTTT
TRBJ1-1	-	-	TRBV29-1	CSVGTLLMNTEAFF	TGCAGCGTTGGGACACTGTTGATGAACACTGAAGCTTTCTTT
TRBJ1-3	-	-	TRBV28	CASSLRDSPNLLGNTIYF	TGTGCCAGCAGTCTCCGGGACTCGCCTAATCTACTGGGAAACACCATATATTTT
TRBJ2-7	few	-	TRBV21-1	CASSKAGHSYEQYF	TGTGCCAGCAGCAAAGCGGGACACTCCTACGAGCAGTACTTC
TRBJ2-5	-	-	TRBV5-1	CASSWDNPSGTQYF	TGCGCCAGCAGCTGGGACAACCCCTCGGGGACCCAGTACTTC
TRBJ2-7	-	-	TRBV9	CASSGDGRTYEQYF	TGTGCCAGCAGCGGGGACGGACGGACCTACGAGCAGTACTTC
TRBJ2-3	once	-	TRBV9	CASSVEKASTDTQYF	TGTGCCAGCAGCGTCGAGAAGGCTAGCACAGATACGCAGTATTTT
TRBJ1-1	-	-	TRBV19	CASSIAGRKNTEAFF	TGTGCCAGTAGTATAGCCGGCCGGAAGAACACTGAAGCTTTCTTT
TRBJ2-7	-	-	TRBV11-2	CASSLWAGPKYEQYF	TGTGCCAGCAGCTTATGGGCAGGACCCAAGTACGAGCAGTACTTC
TRBJ2-7	-	TRBD1	TRBV11-3	CASSQGASYEQYF	TGTGCCAGCAGCCAGGGGGCATCCTACGAGCAGTACTTC
TRBJ1-1	-	-	TRBV7-9	CASSFPAAGRPEAFF	TGTGCCAGCAGTTTCCCGGCGGCAGGGAGGCCTGAAGCTTTCTTT
TRBJ2-3	-	-	TRBV28	CASSSQNGDTQYF	TGTGCCAGCAGTTCCCAAAACGGAGATACGCAGTATTTT
TRBJ1-6	-	-	TRBV5-6	CASSLRGRLGSPLHF	TGTGCCAGCAGCTTACGTGGACGCCTGGGTTCACCCCTCCACTTT
TRBJ1-1	medium-sized	-	TRBV9	CASSVEATLGGGNTEAFF	TGTGCCAGCAGCGTAGAAGCCACCCTGGGTGGGGGGAACACTGAAGCTTTCTTT
TRBJ2-7	few	-	TRBV6-1	CASSVRLASYEQYF	TGTGCCAGCAGTGTCAGACTCGCCTCCTACGAGCAGTACTTC
TRBJ2-7	-	TRBD2	TRBV6-5	CASRRQRDGNEQYF	TGTGCCAGCAGACGCCAGCGGGATGGTAACGAGCAGTACTTC
TRBJ2-1	-	TRBD2	TRBV11-3	CASSMTSGGSQNEQFF	TGTGCCAGCAGCATGACTAGCGGGGGATCTCAGAATGAGCAGTTCTTC
TRBJ2-1	-	TRBD2	TRBV28	CASRTSGTSGVYNEQFF	TGTGCCAGCAGGACCTCCGGGACTAGCGGGGTATACAATGAGCAGTTCTTC
TRBJ1-5	once	TRBD1	TRBV7-9	CASSPGGLSNQPQHF	TGTGCCAGCAGCCCAGGGGGCTTAAGCAATCAGCCCCAGCATTTT
TRBJ2-2	-	-	TRBV9	CASSARTANTGELFF	TGTGCCAGCAGCGCCCGGACGGCGAACACCGGGGAGCTGTTTTTT
TRBJ1-6	-	-	TRBV2	CASSELPGEGSYNSPLHF	TGTGCCAGCAGTGAACTGCCAGGGGAGGGCTCCTATAATTCACCCCTCCACTTT
TRBJ2-5	-	-	TRBV29-1	CSAVQGRVGETQYF	TGCAGCGCAGTGCAGGGGAGGGTTGGAGAGACCCAGTACTTC
TRBJ2-5	-	-	TRBV28	CASRGTRNKQETQYF	TGTGCCAGCAGGGGGACAAGGAATAAGCAAGAGACCCAGTACTTC
TRBJ1-1	-	-	TRBV27	CASSLKGDTEAFF	TGTGCCAGCAGTTTAAAGGGGGACACTGAAGCTTTCTTT
TRBJ2-2	-	-	TRBV11-2	CASSSNRPTNTGELFF	TGTGCCAGCAGTTCTAACAGGCCTACGAACACCGGGGAGCTGTTTTTT
TRBJ1-1	-	-	TRBV4-2	CASSQDLGRENTEAFF	TGTGCCAGCAGCCAAGATCTCGGCAGGGAGAACACTGAAGCTTTCTTT
TRBJ1-4	-	-	TRBV6-5	CASSYSGNREKLFF	TGTGCCAGCAGTTACTCGGGGAATCGGGAAAAACTGTTTTTT
TRBJ2-5	-	-	TRBV10-3	CATQSGAGTSYQETQYF	TGTGCCACCCAGTCAGGGGCGGGGACCTCTTACCAAGAGACCCAGTACTTC
TRBJ1-6	few	TRBD1	TRBV10-3	CATQDRGLNSPLHF	TGTGCCACACAGGACAGGGGGTTGAATTCACCCCTCCACTTT
TRBJ2-1	-	TRBD1	TRBV5-6	CASSWIGTAEQFF	TGTGCCAGCAGCTGGATTGGGACAGCTGAGCAGTTCTTC
TRBJ2-7	-	TRBD2	TRBV6-5	CASSYETSGSYEQYF	TGTGCCAGCAGTTACGAGACTAGCGGCTCCTACGAGCAGTACTTC
TRBJ2-5	-	TRBD2	TRBV9	CASSVRGLAGGYETQYF	TGTGCCAGCAGCGTGAGGGGACTAGCGGGGGGTTATGAGACCCAGTACTTC
TRBJ2-1	-	-	TRBV9	CASAAPGPDNEQFF	TGTGCCAGCGCAGCCCCGGGACCCGACAATGAGCAGTTCTTC
TRBJ2-7	-	-	TRBV6-1	CASRARTESYEQYF	TGTGCCAGCAGGGCTCGGACAGAGTCCTACGAGCAGTACTTC
TRBJ2-1	few	TRBD2	TRBV6-5	CASSRTSERYDEQFF	TGTGCCAGCAGTAGGACTAGCGAGAGGTACGATGAGCAGTTCTTC
TRBJ2-3	-	-	TRBV11-3	CASSLKSTFSTDTQYF	TGTGCCAGCAGCTTAAAGTCGACTTTCTCCACAGATACGCAGTATTTT
TRBJ2-2	-	-	TRBV7-9	CASTGTENTGELFF	TGTGCCAGCACCGGGACGGAGAACACCGGGGAGCTGTTTTTT
TRBJ1-3	-	TRBD1	TRBV7-2	CASSQGQGTIYF	TGTGCCAGCAGCCAGGGACAGGGGACCATATATTTT
TRBJ1-2	-	-	TRBV7-9	CASSPGGDGDYGYTF	TGTGCCAGCAGCCCCGGGGGGGACGGCGACTATGGCTACACCTTC
TRBJ2-7	-	-	TRBV30	CAWSMGGSYEQYF	TGTGCCTGGAGTATGGGCGGCTCCTACGAGCAGTACTTC
TRBJ1-2	-	-	TRBV11-3	CASTQANYGYTF	TGTGCCAGCACCCAGGCTAACTATGGCTACACCTTC